This passage covers 8 T cell receptor beta chains from one sample sequenced in a study of cytomegalovirus exposure and HLA in healthy donors. Vbeta (60) and Jbeta (13) primers were used in the PCR. Profiled with immunoSEQ multiplex PCR; TCRdb holds only in-frame clones, not every one. The sample includes about 19,000 clones, approximately 80% of them seen just once. Sequenced sample: PBMCs. The origin of the receptors is a human donor in good health.

The rearrangement joins TRBV18 to TRBJ1-6; the match to TRBD1 covers 7 bases. This CDR3 has 15 amino acids. V dropped 4 bases and J dropped 2; count of bases not matched to a gene: 2. Germline V CDR1 and CDR2: KGHSH, LQKENI. This CDR3 reads CASSLDRAYNSPLHF. The CDR3 nucleotides read TGTGCCAGCTCACTTGACAGGGCCTATAATTCACCCCTCCACTTT.

CDR3 DNA sequence: TGTGCCAGCAGGGTAGGCGGCACAGATACGCAGTATTTT. Amino acids: CASRVGGTDTQYF. V and J are TRBV19 and TRBJ2-3; perhaps TRBD1 as D (5 bases). V lost 9 bases and J lost 1, with 11 bases in between. Per the germline V gene, CDR1 is LNHDA and CDR2 is SQIVND (reference sequence). The CDR3 is 13 amino acids.

The V and J genes are TRBV7-9 and TRBJ2-7; 7 nucleotides match TRBD2. This CDR3 spans 12 amino acids. In germline, CDR1 is SEHNR, CDR2 FQNEAQ (reference sequence). The V segment lost 3 bases and the J segment 8 bases; nucleotides outside the gene matches: 4. In DNA, the CDR3 is TGTGCCAGCAGCTTCCGCGGGAGCCAGCAGTACTTC. Amino acid sequence: CASSFRGSQQYF.

This clone was seen only a few times. The chain has TRBV10-2 and TRBJ1-2, with 8 bases matching TRBD1. With 3 bases clipped from V and 4 bases from J, the junction kept 13 bases outside the gene matches. The germline V gene has CDR1 WSHSY and CDR2 SAAADI. The CDR3 is 17 residues long. CDR3 nucleotides: TGCGCCAGCAGTGACAGGACAGGGTCTGACGCTAGCTATGGCTACACCTTC. This codes for CASSDRTGSDASYGYTF.

The V and J genes are TRBV7-9 and TRBJ1-5, with 7 bases identical to TRBD1. This CDR3 is 14 amino acids long. The V gene's germline CDR1 is SEHNR and CDR2 FQNEAQ (reference sequence). Unmatched junction bases numbered 6, after V lost 5 bases and J lost 5 bases. The CDR3 sequence is CASSPTGFDQPQHF. The CDR3 DNA reads as TGTGCCAGCAGCCCGACAGGGTTCGATCAGCCCCAGCATTTT.

The chain uses TRBV10-2 and TRBJ2-2, with 12 bases fitting TRBD2. This CDR3 contains 15 residues. V lost 6 bases, J lost 6 bases, and 5 bases stayed unmatched. Germline assignment: CDR1 WSHSY and CDR2 SAAADI. The CDR3 protein is CASRATSGRSGELFF. As DNA, the CDR3 is TGCGCCAGCAGGGCCACTAGCGGGAGGTCCGGGGAGCTGTTTTTT.

This chain connects TRBV5-1 to TRBJ2-3; 10 bases map to TRBD2. CDR1 is SGHRS, CDR2 YFSETQ, per germline. The CDR3 is 17 residues long. V lost 0 bases and J lost 6; bases outside the gene matches: 10. CDR3 loop: CASSLVGSGRRGDTQYF. CDR3 nucleotide sequence: TGCGCCAGCAGCTTGGTTGGTAGCGGGAGGAGAGGCGATACGCAGTATTTT.

The chain carries TRBV10-1 and TRBJ2-3, with a possible D match to TRBD1 (6 bases). This CDR3 is 15 amino acids long. Germline values: CDR1 WNHNN, CDR2 SYGVQD (reference sequence). Trimming took 1 base from V and 1 from J, leaving 9 bases between them. This CDR3 is CASSEWTVGTDTQYF. The CDR3 DNA reads as TGCGCCAGCAGTGAGTGGACAGTGGGCACAGATACGCAGTATTTT.